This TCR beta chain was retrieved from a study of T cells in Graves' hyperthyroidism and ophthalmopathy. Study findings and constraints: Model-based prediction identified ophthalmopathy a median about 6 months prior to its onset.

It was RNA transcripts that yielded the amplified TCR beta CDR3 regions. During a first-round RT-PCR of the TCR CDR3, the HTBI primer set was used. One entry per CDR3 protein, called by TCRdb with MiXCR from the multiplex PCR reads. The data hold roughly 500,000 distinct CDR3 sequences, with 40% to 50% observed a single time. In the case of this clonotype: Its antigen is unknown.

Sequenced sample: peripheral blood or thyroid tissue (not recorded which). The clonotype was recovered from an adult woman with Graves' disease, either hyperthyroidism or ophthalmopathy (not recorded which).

The CDR3 is CAITTANTGELFF. The CDR3, as DNA: TGTGCCATCACCACAGCGAACACCGGGGAGCTGTTTTTT. This chain links TRBV10-3 with TRBJ2-2; D ambiguous. The V end was cut by 7 bases, the J end by 0 bases, with 6 bases between. Germline V gene lookup returns CDR1 ENHRY and CDR2 SYGVKD. The CDR3 is 13 amino acids.